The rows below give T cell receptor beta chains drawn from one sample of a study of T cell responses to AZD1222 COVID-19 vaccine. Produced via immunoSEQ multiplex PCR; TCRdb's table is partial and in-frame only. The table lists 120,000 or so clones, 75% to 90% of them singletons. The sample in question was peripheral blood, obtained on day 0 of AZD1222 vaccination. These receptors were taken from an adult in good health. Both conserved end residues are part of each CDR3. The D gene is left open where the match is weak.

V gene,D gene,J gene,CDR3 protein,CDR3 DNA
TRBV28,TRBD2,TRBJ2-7,CASSSPDTSGYSYEQYF,TGTGCCAGCAGTTCACCCGATACTAGCGGATACTCCTACGAGCAGTACTTC
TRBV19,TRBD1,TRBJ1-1,CASSIQTGLNTEAFF,TGTGCCAGTAGTATCCAGACAGGGCTGAACACTGAAGCTTTCTTT
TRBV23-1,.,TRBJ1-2,CASSQSRGAGNYGYTF,TGCGCCAGCAGTCAATCACGGGGGGCGGGGAACTATGGCTACACCTTC
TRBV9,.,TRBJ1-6,CASSVAGSGSPLHF,TGTGCCAGCAGCGTAGCAGGGTCAGGTTCACCCCTCCACTTT
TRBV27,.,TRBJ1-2,CASSRNQGRDGYTF,TGTGCCAGCAGTAGGAATCAGGGCAGGGACGGCTACACCTTC
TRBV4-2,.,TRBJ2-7,CASSQDLGRGGDEQYF,TGTGCCAGCAGCCAAGATCTTGGCAGGGGAGGGGACGAGCAGTACTTC
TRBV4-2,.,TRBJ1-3,CASSQDASTTIYF,TGTGCCAGCAGCCAAGACGCTTCTACCACCATATATTTT
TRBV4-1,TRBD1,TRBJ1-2,CASSLGRQGTNYGYTF,TGCGCCAGCAGCCTGGGGCGACAGGGTACAAACTATGGCTACACCTTC
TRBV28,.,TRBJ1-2,CASSLVGPIDSDYGYTF,TGTGCCAGCAGTTTAGTCGGACCGATCGACAGCGACTATGGCTACACCTTC
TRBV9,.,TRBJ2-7,CASSVSANSYEQYF,TGTGCCAGCAGCGTTAGCGCGAACTCCTACGAGCAGTACTTC